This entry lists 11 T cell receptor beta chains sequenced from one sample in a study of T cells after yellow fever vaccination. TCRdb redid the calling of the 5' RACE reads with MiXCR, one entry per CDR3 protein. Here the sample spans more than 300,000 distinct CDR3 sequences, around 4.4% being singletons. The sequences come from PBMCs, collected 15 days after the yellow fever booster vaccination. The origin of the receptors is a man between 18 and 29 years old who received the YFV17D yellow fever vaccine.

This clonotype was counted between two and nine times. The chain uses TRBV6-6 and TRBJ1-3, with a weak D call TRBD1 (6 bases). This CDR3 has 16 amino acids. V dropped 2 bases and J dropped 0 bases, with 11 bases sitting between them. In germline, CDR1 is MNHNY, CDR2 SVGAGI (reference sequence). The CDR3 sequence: CASSYRPDSSGNTIYF. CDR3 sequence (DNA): TGTGCCAGCAGTTACCGCCCGGACAGCTCTGGAAACACCATATATTTT.

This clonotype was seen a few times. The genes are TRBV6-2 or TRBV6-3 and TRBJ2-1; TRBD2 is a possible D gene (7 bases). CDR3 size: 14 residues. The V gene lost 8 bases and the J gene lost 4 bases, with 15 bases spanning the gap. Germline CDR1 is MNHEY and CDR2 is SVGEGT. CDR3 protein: CASGGAGSYNEQFF. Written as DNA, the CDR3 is TGTGCCAGCGGGGGGGCAGGTTCGTACAATGAGCAGTTCTTC.

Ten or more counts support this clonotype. CDR3 in amino acids: CASTLTGQANMNEQFF. The CDR3 coding sequence is TGTGCCAGCACTTTGACTGGACAGGCCAATATGAATGAGCAGTTCTTC. The gene calls are TRBV27 and TRBJ2-1, with 7 bases identical to TRBD1. Germline trimming cut 7 bases from V and 7 bases from J; bases unmatched to any gene: 16. The germline CDR1 and CDR2 sequences are MNHEY and SMNVEV (reference sequence). There are 16 residues in the CDR3.

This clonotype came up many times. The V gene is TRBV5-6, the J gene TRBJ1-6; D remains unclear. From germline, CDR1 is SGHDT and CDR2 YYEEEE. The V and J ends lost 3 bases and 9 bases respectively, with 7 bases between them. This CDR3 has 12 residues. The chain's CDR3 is CASSWTSSPLHF. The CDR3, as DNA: TGTGCCAGCAGCTGGACCTCTTCACCCCTCCACTTT.

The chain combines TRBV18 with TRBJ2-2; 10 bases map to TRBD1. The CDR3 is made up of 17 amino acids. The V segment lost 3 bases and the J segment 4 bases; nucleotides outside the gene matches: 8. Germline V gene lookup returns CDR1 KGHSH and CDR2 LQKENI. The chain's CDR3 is CASSPYRTGGATGELFF. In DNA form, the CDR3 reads TGTGCCAGCTCACCTTACCGGACAGGGGGTGCCACCGGGGAGCTGTTTTTT.

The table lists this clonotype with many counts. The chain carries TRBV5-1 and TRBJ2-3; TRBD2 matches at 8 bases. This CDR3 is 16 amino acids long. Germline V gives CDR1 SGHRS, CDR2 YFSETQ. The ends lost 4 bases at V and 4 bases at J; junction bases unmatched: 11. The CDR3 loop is CASSPERGPFPDTQYF. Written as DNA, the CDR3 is TGCGCCAGCAGCCCCGAGCGGGGGCCCTTCCCAGATACGCAGTATTTT.

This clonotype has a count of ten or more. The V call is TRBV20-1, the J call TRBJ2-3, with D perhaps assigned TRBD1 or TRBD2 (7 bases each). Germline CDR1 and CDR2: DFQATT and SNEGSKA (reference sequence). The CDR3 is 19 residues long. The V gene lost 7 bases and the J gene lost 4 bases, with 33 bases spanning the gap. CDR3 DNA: TGCAGTGGTATGACCGGGACAGTGGATCTGGGGGGGGCACCAGATACGCAGTATTTT. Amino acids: CSGMTGTVDLGGAPDTQYF.

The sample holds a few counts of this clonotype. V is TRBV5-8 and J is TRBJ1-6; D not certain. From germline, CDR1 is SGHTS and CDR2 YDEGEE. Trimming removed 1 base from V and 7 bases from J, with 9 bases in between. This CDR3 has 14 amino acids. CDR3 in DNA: TGTGCCAGCAGCTTGCTTGGGAGGAATTCACCCCTCCACTTT. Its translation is CASSLLGRNSPLHF.

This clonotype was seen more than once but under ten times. This CDR3 reads CASSLDHPGPFEQFF. As DNA, the CDR3 is TGTGCCAGCAGCTTAGACCACCCCGGTCCCTTTGAGCAGTTCTTC. The chain links TRBV7-2 to TRBJ2-1; D unclear. The CDR3 loop spans 15 amino acids. The ends were cut back, 1 base at V and 9 bases at J, with 16 bases in the middle. CDR1 is SGHTA and CDR2 is FQGNSA in the germline V gene.

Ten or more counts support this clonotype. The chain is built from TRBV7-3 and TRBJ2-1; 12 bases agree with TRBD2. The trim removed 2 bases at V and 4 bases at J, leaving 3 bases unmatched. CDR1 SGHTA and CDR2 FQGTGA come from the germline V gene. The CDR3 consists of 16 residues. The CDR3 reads CASSLQTSGGYNEQFF. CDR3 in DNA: TGTGCCAGCAGCTTACAGACTAGCGGGGGATACAATGAGCAGTTCTTC.

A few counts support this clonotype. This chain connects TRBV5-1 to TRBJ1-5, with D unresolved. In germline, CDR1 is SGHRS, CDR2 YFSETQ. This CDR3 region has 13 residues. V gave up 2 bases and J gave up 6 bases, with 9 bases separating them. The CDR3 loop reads CASSLDGRQPQHF. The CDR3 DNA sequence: TGCGCCAGCAGCTTAGATGGTCGTCAGCCCCAGCATTTT.